This T cell receptor (beta chain) was sequenced for a study of PD-1 blockade in classical Hodgkin lymphoma. The overall study: Nivolumab dosed at 3 mg/kg went to patients intravenously every 2 weeks.

Germline V gives CDR1 SGHKS, CDR2 YYEKEE (reference sequence). Between the trimmed V and J ends, which lost 4 bases and 0 bases, there was a span of 16 bases. There are 17 residues in the CDR3. Study conclusions and caveats: Newly diagnosed patients reportedly trailed healthy donors in baseline TCR diversity. Patients with an early start, nivolumab under 1 year after ASCT, were excluded.

The assay was immunoSEQ multiplex PCR, and TCRdb's table has in-frame clones only and misses some. The table has 65,000 to 95,000 clones, around 90% seen once; the top ten hold 22%. A remark on this clone: Its antigen remains unidentified.

The patients all showed relapse after autologous stem cell transplantation, while their brentuximab vedotin exposure varied. Complete response, partial response or progressive disease made up the best responses. This chain joins TRBV5-5 and TRBJ1-4; D gene unclear. The input for sequencing was peripheral blood mononuclear cells (PBMCs), taken at baseline. The clonotype comes from a human donor with classical Hodgkin lymphoma. The CDR3 sequence is CASSDERPGTTNEKLFF. The CDR3 bases are TGTGCCAGCAGCGATGAAAGGCCCGGGACAACTAATGAAAAACTGTTTTTT.